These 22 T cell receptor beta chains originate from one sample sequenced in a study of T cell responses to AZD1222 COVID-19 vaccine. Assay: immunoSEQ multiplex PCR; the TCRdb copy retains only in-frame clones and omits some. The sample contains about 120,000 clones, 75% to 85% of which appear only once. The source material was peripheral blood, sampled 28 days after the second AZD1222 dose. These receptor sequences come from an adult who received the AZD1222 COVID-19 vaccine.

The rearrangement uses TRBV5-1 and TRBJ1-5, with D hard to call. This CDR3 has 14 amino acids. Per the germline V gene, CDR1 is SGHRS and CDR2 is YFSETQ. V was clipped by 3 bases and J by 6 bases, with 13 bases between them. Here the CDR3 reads CASSSAGGSQPQHF. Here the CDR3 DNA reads TGCGCCAGCAGCTCTGCAGGTGGTTCTCAGCCCCAGCATTTT.

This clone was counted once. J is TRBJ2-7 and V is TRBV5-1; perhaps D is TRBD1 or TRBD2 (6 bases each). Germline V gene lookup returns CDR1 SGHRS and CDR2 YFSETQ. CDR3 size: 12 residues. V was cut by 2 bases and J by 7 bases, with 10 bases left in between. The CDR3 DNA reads TGCGCCAGCAGCTTAAGGGGGGAAGAGCAGTACTTC. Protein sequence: CASSLRGEEQYF. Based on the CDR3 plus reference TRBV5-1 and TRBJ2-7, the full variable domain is KAGVTQTPRYLIKTRGQQVTLSCSPISGHRSVSWYQQTPGQGLQFLFEYFSETQRNKGNFPGRFSGRQFSNSRSEMNVSTLELGDSALYLCASSLRGEEQYFGPGTRLTVT.

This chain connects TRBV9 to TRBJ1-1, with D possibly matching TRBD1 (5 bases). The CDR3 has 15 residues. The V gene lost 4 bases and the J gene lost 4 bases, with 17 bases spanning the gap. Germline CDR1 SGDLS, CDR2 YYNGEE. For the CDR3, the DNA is TGTGCCAGCAGCCCACAGGCGGGAGGGCGCACTGAAGCTTTCTTT. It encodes CASSPQAGGRTEAFF.

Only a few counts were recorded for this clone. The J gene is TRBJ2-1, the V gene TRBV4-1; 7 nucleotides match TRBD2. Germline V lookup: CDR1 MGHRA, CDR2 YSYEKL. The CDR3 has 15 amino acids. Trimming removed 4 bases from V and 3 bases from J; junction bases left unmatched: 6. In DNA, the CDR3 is TGCGCCAGCAGCCTGGAGCGGGGTTTCTACAATGAGCAGTTCTTC. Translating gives CASSLERGFYNEQFF.

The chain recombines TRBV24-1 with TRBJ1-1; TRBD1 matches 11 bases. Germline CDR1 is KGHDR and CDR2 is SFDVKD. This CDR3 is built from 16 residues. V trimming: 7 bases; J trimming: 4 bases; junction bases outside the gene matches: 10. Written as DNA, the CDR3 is TGTGCCACCAGCTCTGGGACAGGGGGGATCTCCACTGAAGCTTTCTTT. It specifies CATSSGTGGISTEAFF.

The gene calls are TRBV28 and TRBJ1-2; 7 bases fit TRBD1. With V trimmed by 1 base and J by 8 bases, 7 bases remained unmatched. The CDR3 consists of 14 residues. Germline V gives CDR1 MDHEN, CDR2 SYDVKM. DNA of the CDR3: TGTGCCAGCAGTTTATTTCAGCCAGGGGGGGGCTACACCTTC. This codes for CASSLFQPGGGYTF.

The chain's CDR3 is CASSDLGRGYEGYTF. CDR3 nucleotide sequence: TGTGCCAGCAGCGACTTAGGGAGGGGCTATGAAGGCTACACCTTC. The chain uses TRBV7-9 and TRBJ1-2; tentative D call: TRBD1 (5 bases). The CDR3 has 15 residues. Trimming took 5 bases from V and 8 from J, leaving 21 bases between them. CDR1 is SEHNR and CDR2 is FQNEAQ in the germline V gene (reference sequence).

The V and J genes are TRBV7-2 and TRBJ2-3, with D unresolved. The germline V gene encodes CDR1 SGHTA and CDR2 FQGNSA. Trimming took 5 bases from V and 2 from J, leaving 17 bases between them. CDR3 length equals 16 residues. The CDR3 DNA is TGTGCCAGCAGCACCCCCCGGGCCATAACCACAGATACGCAGTATTTT. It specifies CASSTPRAITTDTQYF. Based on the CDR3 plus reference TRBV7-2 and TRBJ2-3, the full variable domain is GAGVSQSPSNKVTEKGKDVELRCDPISGHTALYWYRQSLGQGLEFLIYFQGNSAPDKSGLPSDRFSAERTGGSVSTLTIQRTQQEDSAVYLCASSTPRAITTDTQYFGPGTRLTVL.

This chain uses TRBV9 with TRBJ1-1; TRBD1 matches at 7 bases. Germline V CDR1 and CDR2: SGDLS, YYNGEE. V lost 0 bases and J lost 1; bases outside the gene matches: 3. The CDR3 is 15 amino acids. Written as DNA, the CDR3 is TGTGCCAGCAGCGTAGGGGACAGCGGGAACACTGAAGCTTTCTTT. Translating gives CASSVGDSGNTEAFF.

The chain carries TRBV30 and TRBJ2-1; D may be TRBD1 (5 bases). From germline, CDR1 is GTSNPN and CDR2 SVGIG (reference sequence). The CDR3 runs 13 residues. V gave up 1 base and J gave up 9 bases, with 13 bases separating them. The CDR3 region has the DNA TGTGCCTGGAGTGGGGCACGCCAGGGTGAGCAGTTCTTC. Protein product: CAWSGARQGEQFF.

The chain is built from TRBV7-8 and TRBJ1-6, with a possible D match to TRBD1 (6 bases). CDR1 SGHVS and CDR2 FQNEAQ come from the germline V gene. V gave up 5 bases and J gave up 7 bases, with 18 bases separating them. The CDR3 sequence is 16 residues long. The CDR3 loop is CASSPQAGVGNSPLHF. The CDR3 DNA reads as TGTGCCAGCAGCCCTCAAGCAGGGGTAGGAAATTCACCCCTCCACTTT.

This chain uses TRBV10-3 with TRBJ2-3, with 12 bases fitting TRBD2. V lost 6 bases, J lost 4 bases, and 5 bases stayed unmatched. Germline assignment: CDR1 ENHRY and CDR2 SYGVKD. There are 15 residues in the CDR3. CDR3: CAISPGLAGSDTQYF. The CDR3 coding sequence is TGTGCCATCAGCCCTGGACTAGCGGGGTCAGATACGCAGTATTTT.

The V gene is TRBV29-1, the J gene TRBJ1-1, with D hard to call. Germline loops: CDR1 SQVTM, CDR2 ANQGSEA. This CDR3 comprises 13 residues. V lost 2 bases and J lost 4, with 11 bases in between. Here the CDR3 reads CSVEWSRSTEAFF. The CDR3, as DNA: TGCAGCGTTGAATGGTCTAGGAGCACTGAAGCTTTCTTT.

CDR3 sequence reads: CSGTGSGELFF. CDR3 DNA: TGCAGCGGGACAGGGTCCGGGGAGCTGTTTTTT. V gene TRBV29-1 combines with J gene TRBJ2-2, with TRBD1 matching 8 bases. Germline trimming cut 7 bases from V and 6 bases from J; bases unmatched to any gene: 1. The CDR3 loop spans 11 amino acids. Per the germline V gene, CDR1 is SQVTM and CDR2 is ANQGSEA.

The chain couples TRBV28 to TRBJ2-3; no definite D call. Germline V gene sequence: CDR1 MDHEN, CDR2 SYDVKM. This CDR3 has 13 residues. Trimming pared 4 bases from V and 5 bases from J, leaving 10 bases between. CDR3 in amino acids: CASSSMGIDTQYF. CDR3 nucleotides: TGTGCCAGCAGTTCTATGGGTATAGATACGCAGTATTTT.

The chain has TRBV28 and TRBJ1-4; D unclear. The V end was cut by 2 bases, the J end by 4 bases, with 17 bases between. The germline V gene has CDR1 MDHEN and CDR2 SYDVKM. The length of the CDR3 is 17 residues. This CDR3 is CASSLEALSGVNEKLFF. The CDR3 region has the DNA TGTGCCAGCAGTTTAGAGGCCCTTTCGGGTGTTAATGAAAAACTGTTTTTT.

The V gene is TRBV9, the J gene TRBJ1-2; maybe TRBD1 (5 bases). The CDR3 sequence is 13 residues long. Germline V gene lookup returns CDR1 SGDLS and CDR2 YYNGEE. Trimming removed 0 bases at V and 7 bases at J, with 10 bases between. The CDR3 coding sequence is TGTGCCAGCAGCGTAGGGGGGAATCGTGGCTACACCTTC. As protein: CASSVGGNRGYTF.

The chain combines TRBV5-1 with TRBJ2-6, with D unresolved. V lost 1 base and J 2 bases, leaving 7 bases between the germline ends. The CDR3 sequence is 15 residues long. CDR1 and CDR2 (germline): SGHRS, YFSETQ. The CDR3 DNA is TGCGCCAGCAGCTTGACACTCGCTGGGGCCAACGTCCTGACTTTC. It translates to CASSLTLAGANVLTF.

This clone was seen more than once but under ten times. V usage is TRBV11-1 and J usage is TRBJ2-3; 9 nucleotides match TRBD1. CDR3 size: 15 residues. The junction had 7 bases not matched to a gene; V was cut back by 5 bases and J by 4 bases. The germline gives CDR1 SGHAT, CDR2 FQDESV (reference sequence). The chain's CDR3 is CASSPRTGDPDTQYF. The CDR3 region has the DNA TGTGCCAGCAGCCCTAGGACAGGGGATCCAGATACGCAGTATTTT. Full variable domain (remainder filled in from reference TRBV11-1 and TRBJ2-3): EAEVAQSPRYKITEKSQAVAFWCDPISGHATLYWYRQILGQGPELLVQFQDESVVDDSQLPKDRFSAERLKGVDSTLKIQPAELGDSAMYLCASSPRTGDPDTQYFGPGTRLTVL.

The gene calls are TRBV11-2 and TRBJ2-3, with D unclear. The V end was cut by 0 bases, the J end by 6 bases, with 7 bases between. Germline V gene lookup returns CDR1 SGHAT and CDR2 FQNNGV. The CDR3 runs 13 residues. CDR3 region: CASSLDLGDTQYF. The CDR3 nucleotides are TGTGCCAGCAGCTTAGATTTAGGGGATACGCAGTATTTT.

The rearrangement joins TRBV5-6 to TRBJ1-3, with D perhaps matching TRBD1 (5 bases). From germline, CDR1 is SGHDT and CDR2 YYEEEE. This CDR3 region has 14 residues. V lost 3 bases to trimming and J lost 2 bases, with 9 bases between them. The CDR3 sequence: CASSSRVPGNTIYF. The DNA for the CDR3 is TGTGCCAGCAGCTCCAGGGTACCTGGAAACACCATATATTTT.

In nucleotides, the CDR3 is TGCGCCAGCAGTGAGTTTGTCTCAGATACGCAGTATTTT. This sequence encodes CASSEFVSDTQYF. The chain employs TRBV10-1 and TRBJ2-3, with D uncertain. Trimming took 1 base from V and 4 from J, leaving 6 bases between them. There are 13 residues in the CDR3. CDR1 WNHNN and CDR2 SYGVQD come from the germline V gene (reference sequence).